Following are 32 T cell receptor beta chains from one sample sequenced in a study of cytomegalovirus exposure and HLA in healthy donors. PCR primers comprised 60 Vbeta and 13 Jbeta primers. The protocol was immunoSEQ multiplex PCR, while the TCRdb copy is restricted to in-frame clones and leaves out a portion. The data show some 80,000 clones, and the top ten clones hold 12% to 15%. Specimen: PBMCs. These receptors originate from a man aged 45-60 years in good health and CMV-seropositive.

The rearrangement links TRBV2 to TRBJ2-7, with D uncertain. The V gene's germline CDR1 is SNHLY and CDR2 FYNNEI. The CDR3 contains 13 residues. Trimming cost V 2 bases and J 1 base, with 6 bases left between them. This CDR3 reads CASSETASYEQYF. The CDR3 region has the DNA TGTGCCAGCAGTGAAACAGCTTCCTACGAGCAGTACTTC.

V usage is TRBV6-5 and J usage is TRBJ2-2; D is unresolved. V was shortened by 0 bases and J by 2 bases, with 10 bases between the two germline ends. This CDR3 comprises 16 residues. CDR1 MNHEY and CDR2 SVGAGI come from the germline V gene. The CDR3 reads CASSYSYQTNTGELFF. DNA for the CDR3: TGTGCCAGCAGTTACTCGTACCAGACTAACACCGGGGAGCTGTTTTTT.

The chain joins TRBV11-1 to TRBJ2-3; 7 nucleotides agree with TRBD1. The J segment lost 6 bases and the V segment lost 6 bases, leaving 9 bases of the junction unmatched. Per germline, CDR1 SGHAT and CDR2 FQDESV (reference sequence). This CDR3 comprises 14 residues. CDR3 nucleotides: TGTGCCAGCAGTTTTGGACAGGATGGGGATACGCAGTATTTT. Amino acid sequence: CASSFGQDGDTQYF.

The chain is built from TRBV9 and TRBJ1-2; 7 bases line up with TRBD1. This CDR3 spans 14 amino acids. Per germline, CDR1 SGDLS and CDR2 YYNGEE. The trim removed 3 bases at V and 6 bases at J, leaving 8 bases unmatched. This CDR3 is CASSGLDRRDGYTF. As DNA, the CDR3 is TGTGCCAGCAGCGGTTTGGACAGGAGGGATGGCTACACCTTC.

The J gene is TRBJ1-6, the V gene TRBV5-6; a possible D gene is TRBD1 (6 bases). The germline V gene has CDR1 SGHDT and CDR2 YYEEEE. The V and J ends lost 0 bases and 6 bases respectively, with 16 bases between them. CDR3 size: 17 residues. CDR3 sequence reads: CASSLAPGQTINSPLHF. CDR3 DNA sequence: TGTGCCAGCAGCTTGGCCCCCGGACAGACGATTAATTCACCCCTCCACTTT.

J is TRBJ1-2 and V is TRBV4-1; D gene uncertain. V was cut by 1 base and J by 1 base, with 10 bases left in between. The CDR3 has 15 amino acids. Germline loops: CDR1 MGHRA, CDR2 YSYEKL. This CDR3 is CASSQAGSSNYGYTF. For the CDR3, the DNA is TGCGCCAGCAGCCAAGCCGGGTCCAGTAACTATGGCTACACCTTC.

The chain combines TRBV9 with TRBJ2-5; the match to TRBD1 covers 7 bases. CDR3 length: 14 amino acids. The germline V gene has CDR1 SGDLS and CDR2 YYNGEE. V lost 3 bases and J lost 2; bases outside the gene matches: 4. This CDR3 reads CASSETGEQETQYF. CDR3 coding DNA: TGTGCCAGCAGCGAAACAGGGGAGCAAGAGACCCAGTACTTC. The whole variable domain, filled in from reference TRBV9 and TRBJ2-5, reads DSGVTQTPKHLITATGQRVTLRCSPRSGDLSVYWYQQSLDQGLQFLIQYYNGEERAKGNILERFSAQQFPDLHSELNLSSLELGDSALYFCASSETGEQETQYFGPGTRLLVL.

The chain joins TRBV6-6 to TRBJ2-1; 9 bases align to TRBD2. Germline V lookup: CDR1 MNHNY, CDR2 SVGAGI (reference sequence). Trimming took 5 bases from V and 8 from J; bases not matched to a gene: 13. This CDR3 spans 16 amino acids. CDR3 sequence reads: CASSLSSPTSGYEQFF. CDR3 bases: TGTGCCAGCAGTCTCTCCTCCCCGACTAGCGGTTATGAGCAGTTCTTC.

The chain recombines TRBV10-3 with TRBJ1-2; D is unresolved. CDR3 size: 13 residues. The germline CDR1 and CDR2 sequences are ENHRY and SYGVKD. V was pared by 6 bases and J by 0 bases, with 8 bases between. CDR3 bases: TGTGCCATCAGCGACTATACTAACTATGGCTACACCTTC. Translating it yields CAISDYTNYGYTF.

The rearrangement uses TRBV2 and TRBJ1-5; 10 bases are a match to TRBD1. Trimming took 3 bases from V and 5 from J; bases not matched to a gene: 10. Germline V CDR1 and CDR2: SNHLY, FYNNEI. This CDR3 region has 17 residues. The chain's CDR3 is CASSDAWKTGGDQPQHF. For the CDR3, the DNA is TGTGCCAGCAGTGACGCTTGGAAGACAGGGGGCGATCAGCCCCAGCATTTT.

The chain combines TRBV4-1 with TRBJ2-1; 12 bases match TRBD2. This CDR3 has 16 amino acids. Germline V gene lookup returns CDR1 MGHRA and CDR2 YSYEKL. Trimming took 5 bases from V and 10 from J; bases not matched to a gene: 12. The CDR3 nucleotides are TGCGCCAGCAGCACTCTTAGGACTAGCGGGGACGTAGAGCAGTTCTTC. Its protein product is CASSTLRTSGDVEQFF.

The V call is TRBV7-3, the J call TRBJ2-1; weak D call: TRBD1 (6 bases). The length of the CDR3 is 15 residues. The germline V and J ends were trimmed by 5 bases and 3 bases, with 14 bases remaining between them. Germline V gene lookup returns CDR1 SGHTA and CDR2 FQGTGA. CDR3 nucleotide sequence: TGTGCCAGCAGCCCCCGGACAGCTAGCTACAATGAGCAGTTCTTC. Its translation: CASSPRTASYNEQFF.

DNA for the CDR3: TGCGCCAGCAGTGAGTCGATCGGGGGTGAAGCTTTCTTT. It yields the protein CASSESIGGEAFF. J is TRBJ1-1 and V is TRBV10-1, with a weak D call TRBD1 (5 bases). Trimming removed 0 bases at V and 7 bases at J, with 9 bases between. The CDR3 has 13 residues. Germline CDR1 is WNHNN and CDR2 is SYGVQD (reference sequence).

The chain joins TRBV6-1 to TRBJ2-7; TRBD2 agrees at 10 bases. Trimming took 6 bases from V and 2 from J; bases not matched to a gene: 7. Germline CDR1 MNHNS, CDR2 SASEGT. This CDR3 comprises 15 residues. The CDR3 DNA is TGTGCCAGCAGGGCCACTAGCGGGGATACCTACGAGCAGTACTTC. Amino acid sequence: CASRATSGDTYEQYF.

The chain links TRBV6-1 to TRBJ2-5; TRBD1 matches 7 bases. Germline CDR1 MNHNS, CDR2 SASEGT. The CDR3 covers 14 residues. V was clipped by 5 bases and J by 5 bases; unmatched bases: 8. The CDR3: CASSFTGVGETQYF. CDR3 DNA: TGTGCCAGCAGTTTCACAGGGGTGGGGGAGACCCAGTACTTC.

The CDR3 DNA reads TGTGCCAGCAGCTCCCGGACAGGGAGCCTCCAAGAGACCCAGTACTTC. It encodes CASSSRTGSLQETQYF. The chain combines TRBV5-4 with TRBJ2-5; TRBD1 matches at 8 bases. The CDR3 is 16 amino acids. Germline CDR1 is SGHNT and CDR2 is YYREEE (reference sequence). Trimming took 3 bases from V and 1 from J; bases not matched to a gene: 8.

CDR3 protein: CASSLGVRGGAFF. CDR3 sequence (DNA): TGTGCCAGCAGTTTAGGGGTGAGGGGGGGAGCTTTCTTT. The chain has TRBV27 and TRBJ1-1, with D perhaps matching TRBD1 (6 bases). CDR3 length: 13 amino acids. The V gene lost 2 bases and the J gene lost 10 bases, with 14 bases spanning the gap. CDR1 is MNHEY, CDR2 SMNVEV, per germline (reference sequence).

The V and J genes are TRBV6-6 and TRBJ2-7, with D possibly being TRBD1 (5 bases). The CDR3 runs to 12 residues. V was pared by 4 bases and J by 3 bases, with 7 bases between. Germline V lookup: CDR1 MNHNY, CDR2 SVGAGI (reference sequence). In DNA, the CDR3 is TGTGCCAGCAGTTTAGGGGACTACGAGCAGTACGTC. It encodes CASSLGDYEQYV.

The chain recombines TRBV2 with TRBJ2-2; perhaps TRBD2 as D (6 bases). The length of the CDR3 is 15 residues. Germline CDR1 SNHLY, CDR2 FYNNEI. V was trimmed by 8 bases and J by 5 bases, leaving 18 bases between them. The CDR3 loop reads CASRLGAGWTGELFF. DNA for the CDR3: TGTGCCAGCCGGCTAGGGGCGGGGTGGACCGGGGAGCTGTTTTTT.

The V and J genes are TRBV10-1 and TRBJ2-1; 7 bases align to TRBD2. The CDR3 has 16 residues. CDR1 and CDR2 from the germline V gene are WNHNN and SYGVQD (reference sequence). Losses at the gene ends were 1 base for V and 7 bases for J; bases not matched to a gene: 10. The CDR3 bases are TGCGCCAGCAGTGAGTTAGATGACGGGGGGAGGAATGAGCAGTTCTTC. Translated: CASSELDDGGRNEQFF.

V is TRBV7-2 and J is TRBJ2-3; D is undetermined. The CDR3 totals 13 residues. Trimming left V 1 base short and J 4 bases short, with 6 bases between. Germline V gene data show CDR1 as SGHTA and CDR2 as FQGNSA. This CDR3 is CASSLGASDTQYF. The CDR3 DNA follows: TGTGCCAGCAGCTTAGGGGCGTCAGATACGCAGTATTTT.

The chain has TRBV19 and TRBJ1-2, with TRBD1 as a possible D gene (5 bases). CDR3 length: 14 residues. The V gene's germline CDR1 is LNHDA and CDR2 SQIVND (reference sequence). Trimming took 7 bases from V and 3 from J, leaving 15 bases between them. The CDR3 DNA sequence: TGTGCCAGTACCTTGGCCGACAGAGACTATGGCTACACCTTC. This translates into CASTLADRDYGYTF.

V gene TRBV15 combines with J gene TRBJ1-2; TRBD1 might be the D (5 bases). The germline V and J ends were trimmed by 4 bases and 0 bases, with 15 bases remaining between them. Germline CDR1 is LNHNV and CDR2 is YYDKDF (reference sequence). The CDR3 is 16 amino acids. CDR3 sequence reads: CATSMGGTGANYGYTF. CDR3 nucleotide sequence: TGTGCCACCAGCATGGGGGGGACGGGAGCTAACTATGGCTACACCTTC.

This chain joins TRBV5-1 and TRBJ1-1; TRBD1 agrees at 8 bases. Germline V gives CDR1 SGHRS, CDR2 YFSETQ. With V trimmed by 1 base and J by 4 bases, 6 bases remained unmatched. The CDR3 loop spans 15 amino acids. CDR3 sequence: CASSLTGGVFTEAFF. The DNA for the CDR3 is TGCGCCAGCAGCTTGACAGGGGGTGTCTTCACTGAAGCTTTCTTT.

The rearrangement joins TRBV4-1 to TRBJ1-2, with D tentatively TRBD1 (5 bases). CDR1 and CDR2 (germline): MGHRA, YSYEKL. V lost 2 bases to trimming and J lost 1 base, with 11 bases between them. The CDR3 loop spans 15 amino acids. CDR3 protein: CASSQPGRGNYGYTF. In DNA, the CDR3 is TGCGCCAGCAGCCAACCGGGGAGGGGTAACTATGGCTACACCTTC.

The chain combines TRBV19 with TRBJ1-1, with 8 bases that match TRBD1. J was trimmed by 0 bases and V by 5 bases; bases with no gene match: 11. The CDR3 consists of 17 residues. The V gene's germline CDR1 is LNHDA and CDR2 SQIVND (reference sequence). The CDR3 DNA reads as TGTGCCAGTAGTGTCCGACAGGGGCGAGGGATGAACACTGAAGCTTTCTTT. Amino acid sequence: CASSVRQGRGMNTEAFF.

This chain joins TRBV19 and TRBJ1-2, with 7 bases fitting TRBD1. Per germline, CDR1 LNHDA and CDR2 SQIVND (reference sequence). This CDR3 region has 15 residues. The V gene end was trimmed by 1 base and the J gene end by 5 bases; junction bases not matched to a gene: 7. In DNA form, the CDR3 reads TGTGCCAGTAGTATAGTCCAGACAGGGACGTATGGCTACACCTTC. Its translation is CASSIVQTGTYGYTF.

The J gene is TRBJ1-5, the V gene TRBV19, with a tentative D call TRBD1 (5 bases). This CDR3 region has 14 residues. The V and J ends lost 3 bases and 0 bases respectively, with 6 bases between them. From germline, CDR1 is LNHDA and CDR2 SQIVND (reference sequence). This CDR3 reads CASSMTASNQPQHF. In DNA, the CDR3 is TGTGCCAGTAGTATGACAGCTAGCAATCAGCCCCAGCATTTT. The whole variable domain, filled in from reference TRBV19 and TRBJ1-5, reads DGGITQSPKYLFRKEGQNVTLSCEQNLNHDAMYWYRQDPGQGLRLIYYSQIVNDFQKGDIAEGYSVSREKKESFPLTVTSAQKNPTAFYLCASSMTASNQPQHFGDGTRLSIL.

The chain joins TRBV29-1 to TRBJ1-1; no clear D gene. The germline V and J ends were trimmed by 6 bases and 4 bases, with 12 bases remaining between them. Germline V gives CDR1 SQVTM, CDR2 ANQGSEA. The CDR3 contains 12 residues. CDR3 DNA: TGCAGCGTGGATGGAGGAGTCACTGAAGCTTTCTTT. It translates to CSVDGGVTEAFF.

The V and J genes are TRBV7-2 and TRBJ2-2; 8 positions agree with TRBD1. V dropped 5 bases and J dropped 7; count of bases not matched to a gene: 9. The CDR3 loop spans 15 amino acids. CDR1 is SGHTA and CDR2 is FQGNSA in the germline V gene. This CDR3 reads CASSRAGGGGGELFF. Here the CDR3 DNA reads TGTGCCAGCAGCCGGGCAGGGGGCGGAGGCGGGGAGCTGTTTTTT.

The chain has TRBV7-9 and TRBJ1-2; D is possibly TRBD1 (5 bases). This CDR3 contains 13 residues. Trimming cost V 3 bases and J 3 bases, with 8 bases left between them. Germline-derived CDR1 and CDR2 are SEHNR and FQNEAQ (reference sequence). Here the CDR3 reads CASSLQGDYGYTF. For the CDR3, the DNA is TGTGCCAGCAGCTTGCAGGGTGACTATGGCTACACCTTC.

The chain is built from TRBV7-2 and TRBJ2-7; maybe TRBD1 (6 bases). Germline CDR1 reads SGHTA; CDR2 reads FQGNSA. The CDR3 covers 14 residues. V lost 5 bases, J lost 7 bases, and 18 bases lay in between. The CDR3 reads CASSPLGGTDEQYF. The CDR3 bases are TGTGCCAGCAGCCCCTTAGGGGGAACGGATGAGCAGTACTTC. Complete variable domain (other parts from reference TRBV7-2 and TRBJ2-7): GAGVSQSPSNKVTEKGKDVELRCDPISGHTALYWYRQSLGQGLEFLIYFQGNSAPDKSGLPSDRFSAERTGGSVSTLTIQRTQQEDSAVYLCASSPLGGTDEQYFGPGTRLTVT.